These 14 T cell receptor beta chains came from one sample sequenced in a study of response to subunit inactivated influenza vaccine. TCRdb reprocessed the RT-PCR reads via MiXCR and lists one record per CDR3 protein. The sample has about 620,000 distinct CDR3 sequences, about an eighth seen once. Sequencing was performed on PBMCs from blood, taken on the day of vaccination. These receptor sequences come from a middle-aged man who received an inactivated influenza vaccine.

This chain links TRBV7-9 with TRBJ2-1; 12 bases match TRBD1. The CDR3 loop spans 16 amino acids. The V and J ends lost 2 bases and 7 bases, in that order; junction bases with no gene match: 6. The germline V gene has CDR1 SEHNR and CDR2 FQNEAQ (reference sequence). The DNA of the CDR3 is TGTGCCAGCAGCTTAAGGGACAGGGGGCGTTTAAATGAGCAGTTCTTC. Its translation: CASSLRDRGRLNEQFF.

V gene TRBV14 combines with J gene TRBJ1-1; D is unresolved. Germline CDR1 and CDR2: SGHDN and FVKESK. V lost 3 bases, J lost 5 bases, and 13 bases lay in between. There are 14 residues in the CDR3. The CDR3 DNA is TGTGCCAGCAGCCATGCAAACGCAAGGACTGAAGCTTTCTTT. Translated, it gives CASSHANARTEAFF. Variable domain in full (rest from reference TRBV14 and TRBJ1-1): EAGVTQFPSHSVIEKGQTVTLRCDPISGHDNLYWYRRVMGKEIKFLLHFVKESKQDESGMPNNRFLAERTGGTYSTLKVQPAELEDSGVYFCASSHANARTEAFFGQGTRLTVV.

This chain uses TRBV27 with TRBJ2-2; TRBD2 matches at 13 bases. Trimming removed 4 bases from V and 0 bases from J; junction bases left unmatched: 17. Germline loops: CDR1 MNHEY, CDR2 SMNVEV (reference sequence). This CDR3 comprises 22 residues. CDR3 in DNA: TGTGCCAGCAGTTCCCCCCTTCGCAGGACTAGCGGGAGAAAGTCGAACACCGGGGAGCTGTTTTTT. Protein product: CASSSPLRRTSGRKSNTGELFF.

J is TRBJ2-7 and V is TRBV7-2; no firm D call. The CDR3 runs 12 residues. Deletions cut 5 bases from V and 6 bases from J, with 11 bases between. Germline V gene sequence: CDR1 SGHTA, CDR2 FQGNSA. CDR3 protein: CASSPSRIEQYF. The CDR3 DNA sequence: TGTGCCAGCAGCCCTAGTCGGATCGAGCAGTACTTC.

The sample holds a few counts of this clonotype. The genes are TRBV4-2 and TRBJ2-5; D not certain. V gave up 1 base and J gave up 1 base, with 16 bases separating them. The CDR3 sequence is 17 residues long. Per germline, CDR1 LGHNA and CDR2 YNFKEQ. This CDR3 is CASSQGVSPRLQETQYF. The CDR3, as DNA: TGTGCCAGCAGCCAAGGAGTTAGCCCAAGGCTCCAAGAGACCCAGTACTTC.

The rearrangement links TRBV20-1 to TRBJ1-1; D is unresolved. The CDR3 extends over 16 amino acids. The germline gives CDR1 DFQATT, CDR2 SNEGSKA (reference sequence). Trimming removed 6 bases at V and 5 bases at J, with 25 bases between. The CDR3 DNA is TGCAGTGCCGAGGGCGTGGGCGGGCCGTCGTTTACTGAAGCTTTCTTT. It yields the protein CSAEGVGGPSFTEAFF.

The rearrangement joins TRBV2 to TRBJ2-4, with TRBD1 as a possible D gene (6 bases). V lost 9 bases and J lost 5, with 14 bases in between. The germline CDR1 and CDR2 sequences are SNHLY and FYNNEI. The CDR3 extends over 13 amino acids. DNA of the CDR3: TGTGCCAGTAGATACAGGGACCAAAACATTCAGTACTTC. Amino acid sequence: CASRYRDQNIQYF.

The CDR3 sequence: CATSREGGVETQYF. CDR3 in DNA: TGTGCCACCAGCAGAGAGGGGGGAGTAGAGACCCAGTACTTC. The chain uses TRBV15 and TRBJ2-5; weak D call: TRBD2 (6 bases). Germline CDR1 and CDR2: LNHNV and YYDKDF (reference sequence). Trimming stripped 0 bases from V and 4 bases from J, with 9 bases between. The CDR3 loop spans 14 amino acids.

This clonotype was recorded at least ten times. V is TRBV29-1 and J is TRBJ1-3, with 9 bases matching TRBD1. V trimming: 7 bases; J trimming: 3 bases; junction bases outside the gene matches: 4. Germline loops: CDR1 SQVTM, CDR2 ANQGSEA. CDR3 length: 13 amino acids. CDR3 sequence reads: CSGGQGGGNTIYF. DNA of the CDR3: TGCAGCGGGGGACAGGGAGGTGGAAACACCATATATTTT.

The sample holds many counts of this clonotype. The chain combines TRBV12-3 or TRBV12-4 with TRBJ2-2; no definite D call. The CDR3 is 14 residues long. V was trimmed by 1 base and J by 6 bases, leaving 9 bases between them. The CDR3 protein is CASSLDGSPGELFF. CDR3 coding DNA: TGTGCCAGCAGTTTAGATGGCTCGCCCGGGGAGCTGTTTTTT.

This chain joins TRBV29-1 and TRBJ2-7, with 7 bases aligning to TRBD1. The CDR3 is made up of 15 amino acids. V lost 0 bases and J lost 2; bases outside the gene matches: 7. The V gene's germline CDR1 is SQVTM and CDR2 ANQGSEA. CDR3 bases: TGCAGCGTTGAAGATCCCGGGACAGATACCTACGAGCAGTACTTC. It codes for CSVEDPGTDTYEQYF.

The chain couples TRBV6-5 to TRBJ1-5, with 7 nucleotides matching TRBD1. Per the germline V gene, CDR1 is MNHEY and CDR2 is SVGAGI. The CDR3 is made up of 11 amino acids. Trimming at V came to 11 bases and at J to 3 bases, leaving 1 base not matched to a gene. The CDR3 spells CADRDNQPQHF. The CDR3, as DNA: TGTGCCGACAGGGACAATCAGCCCCAGCATTTT.

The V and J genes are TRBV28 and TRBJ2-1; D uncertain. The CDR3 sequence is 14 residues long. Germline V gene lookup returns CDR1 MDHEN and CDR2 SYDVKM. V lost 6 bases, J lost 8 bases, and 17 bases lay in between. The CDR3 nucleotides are TGTGCCAGCAGCCTGTCTCTGAATATGTATGAGCAGTTCTTC. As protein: CASSLSLNMYEQFF.

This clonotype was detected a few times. The CDR3 sequence: CASRGTTGLAGSFSYEQYF. The CDR3 region has the DNA TGCGCCAGCAGAGGTACGACGGGACTAGCGGGATCGTTCTCCTACGAGCAGTACTTC. The chain employs TRBV5-1 and TRBJ2-7; the match to TRBD2 covers 13 bases. CDR1 and CDR2 from the germline V gene are SGHRS and YFSETQ. The ends lost 5 bases at V and 0 bases at J; junction bases unmatched: 14. The CDR3 has 19 amino acids.